These 11 T cell receptor beta chains were sequenced from one sample in a study of vaccination effects on CD4 cells after COVID-19. Sequencing in the ViraFEST assay came after antigen-specific CD4+ T cells had been expanded with viral peptide pools, which were used to stimulate PBMC. Cells that had been cultured for 9 to 10 days were the source of isolated CD4+ T cells. A PCR test confirmed that the person had SARS-CoV-2 infection between March and December 2020. These receptors lack a known antigen. Profiled with immunoSEQ multiplex PCR; TCRdb holds only in-frame clones, not every one. The table includes 20,000 to 25,000 clones, 70% to 80% detected once. The sequencing used CD4+ T cells from PBMCs cultured with a peptide pool, collected before COVID-19 vaccination. These receptors were taken from a human donor who had a prior SARS-CoV-2 infection.

The genes are TRBV18 and TRBJ1-2; 9 nucleotides align to TRBD1. J was trimmed by 0 bases and V by 6 bases; bases with no gene match: 20. This CDR3 region has 20 residues. The germline V gene encodes CDR1 KGHSH and CDR2 LQKENI. The DNA for the CDR3 is TGTGCCAGCTCGCCCACCCAAACTCTGGGGACAGGGACATCTAACTATGGCTACACCTTC. It yields the protein CASSPTQTLGTGTSNYGYTF.

The rearrangement uses TRBV2 and TRBJ1-2; D might be TRBD1 (5 bases). There are 11 residues in the CDR3. The V gene lost 8 bases and the J gene lost 3 bases, with 7 bases spanning the gap. CDR1 and CDR2 from the germline V gene are SNHLY and FYNNEI. The CDR3 sequence: CASGGDYGYTF. The CDR3 DNA follows: TGTGCCAGCGGGGGGGACTATGGCTACACCTTC.

V usage is TRBV2 and J usage is TRBJ1-5; tentatively, D is TRBD1 (5 bases). The CDR3 consists of 14 residues. V lost 4 bases and J lost 4, with 11 bases in between. Germline values: CDR1 SNHLY, CDR2 FYNNEI. The CDR3 nucleotides are TGTGCCAGCAGTGGCGGTCAGGGAAATCAGCCCCAGCATTTT. Its translation: CASSGGQGNQPQHF.

The chain employs TRBV15 and TRBJ1-2; D unresolved. Trimming left V 0 bases short and J 4 bases short, with 6 bases between. The length of the CDR3 is 13 residues. CDR1 is LNHNV, CDR2 YYDKDF, per germline (reference sequence). CDR3 residues: CATSRETRYGYTF. CDR3 coding DNA: TGTGCCACCAGCAGAGAGACCCGCTATGGCTACACCTTC.

The V call is TRBV15, the J call TRBJ2-3, with TRBD1 matching 9 bases. This CDR3 region has 14 residues. The germline CDR1 and CDR2 sequences are LNHNV and YYDKDF (reference sequence). V was pared by 5 bases and J by 2 bases, with 2 bases of the junction left unmatched. CDR3 nucleotides: TGTGCCACCAGCCGGGACAGGGTCACAGATACGCAGTATTTT. Translated, it gives CATSRDRVTDTQYF.

This clone was found a few times. The chain has TRBV7-9 and TRBJ2-3; no reliable D call. CDR1 and CDR2 from the germline V gene are SEHNR and FQNEAQ (reference sequence). Trimming removed 5 bases at V and 6 bases at J, with 9 bases between. The CDR3 totals 12 residues. The CDR3 region has the DNA TGTGCCAGCAGCCTCGTCAAGGATACGCAGTATTTT. Translated, it gives CASSLVKDTQYF.

CDR3 DNA: TGTGCCAGCTCACCAGCCGGGACGGTCTCCTACGAGCAGTACTTC. Its translation: CASSPAGTVSYEQYF. The rearrangement joins TRBV18 to TRBJ2-7, with D perhaps assigned TRBD1 or TRBD2 (5 bases each). V gave up 2 bases and J gave up 0 bases, with 11 bases separating them. The germline V gene encodes CDR1 KGHSH and CDR2 LQKENI. The CDR3 is made up of 15 amino acids.

J is TRBJ1-4 and V is TRBV7-9, with 8 positions matching TRBD1. Trimming cost V 4 bases and J 4 bases; bases outside gene matches: 8. Germline CDR1 is SEHNR and CDR2 is FQNEAQ (reference sequence). The CDR3 runs to 16 residues. This chain's CDR3 is CASSSRTGWGNEKLFF. CDR3 sequence (DNA): TGTGCCAGCAGCTCTCGGACAGGGTGGGGTAATGAAAAACTGTTTTTT.

The chain carries TRBV2 and TRBJ2-7, with 10 bases that match TRBD1. The ends lost 3 bases at V and 5 bases at J; junction bases unmatched: 4. CDR3 length: 14 amino acids. Germline CDR1 is SNHLY and CDR2 is FYNNEI. The CDR3 loop is CASSDGTGVNEQYF. DNA of the CDR3: TGTGCCAGCAGTGACGGGACAGGGGTCAACGAGCAGTACTTC.

The chain links TRBV10-3 to TRBJ2-3; TRBD1 aligns across 7 bases. This CDR3 region has 15 residues. Germline CDR1 is ENHRY and CDR2 is SYGVKD. J gave up 0 bases and V 6 bases, and 6 bases lay outside the gene matches. This CDR3 is CAIRKGTVSTDTQYF. CDR3 in DNA: TGTGCCATCAGGAAGGGGACAGTTAGCACAGATACGCAGTATTTT.

This chain joins TRBV28 and TRBJ2-1; 7 bases align to TRBD1. After removal of 7 bases from V and 8 bases from J, the junction contained 5 bases not matched to a gene. The CDR3 loop spans 12 amino acids. Germline CDR1 MDHEN, CDR2 SYDVKM. The CDR3 bases are TGTGCCAGCATCGACAGGGTACATGAGCAGTTCTTC. This translates into CASIDRVHEQFF.